This T cell receptor (beta chain) was profiled in a study of cytomegalovirus exposure and HLA in healthy donors. Study summary: T cells numbering approximately 170 million yielded approximately 100 million unique TCR beta sequences in an earlier analysis. Study-wide results and caveats: Indistinguishable V segments such as TRBV6-2 and TRBV6-3 were excluded. The study designated some 180 TCR beta chains cytomegalovirus-associated.

A multiplex PCR was run with 60 Vbeta primers and 13 Jbeta primers. TCRdb keeps only in-frame clones here, not all; method: immunoSEQ multiplex PCR. Of about 130,000 clones in the sample, approximately 79% were seen once. On this clone: Its antigen is not identified.

CDR1 is SGHAT and CDR2 is FQNNGV in the germline V gene. This CDR3 has 13 residues. V shed 2 bases and J shed 6 bases, with 8 bases lying between them. The sample consisted of PBMCs. The sequence was collected from a man in his forties in good health and CMV-seropositive. The rearrangement uses TRBV11-2 and TRBJ1-5, with D hard to call. The CDR3: CASSLHRGQPQHF. CDR3 nucleotides: TGTGCCAGCAGCTTACACCGGGGTCAGCCCCAGCATTTT.